Presented here are 9 T cell receptor beta chains from one specimen sequenced in a study of vaccination and CD4 T cells after COVID-19. At the Johns Hopkins FTIC core, DNA taken from cultured CD4+ T cells was sequenced by way of the Oncomine TCR Beta short-read assay. One entry per CDR3 protein, called by TCRdb with MiXCR from the PCR reads. In the table there are tens of thousands of distinct CDR3 sequences, around half of which are singletons. Regarding treatment: approximately 10-day PBMC culture with coronavirus spike peptide pools or control peptides (ViraFEST assay). The antigens of these receptors remain unknown. Sequenced sample: CD4+ T cells from blood, cultured in vitro. These receptor sequences come from a human donor who had recovered from COVID-19.

The J gene is TRBJ1-4, the V gene TRBV20-1; the match to TRBD1 covers 10 bases. The CDR3 has 14 amino acids. With V trimmed by 5 bases and J by 8 bases, 8 bases remained unmatched. Germline V gene lookup returns CDR1 DFQATT and CDR2 SNEGSKA (reference sequence). CDR3 amino acids: CSAGQGGRMEKLFF. DNA of the CDR3: TGCAGTGCTGGACAGGGGGGAAGGATGGAAAAACTGTTTTTT.

The chain couples TRBV20-1 to TRBJ1-5; 7 nucleotides match TRBD1. Germline CDR1 and CDR2: DFQATT and SNEGSKA (reference sequence). The CDR3 extends over 15 amino acids. The trim removed 1 base at V and 3 bases at J, leaving 6 bases unmatched. The CDR3 DNA is TGCAGTGCTAGAGCCGGGACAGCTTCCAATCAGCCCCAGCATTTT. Its protein is CSARAGTASNQPQHF.

The CDR3 DNA is TGTGCCAGCAGTTATCCGACTAGCGGCACCCCTAGCACAGATACGCAGTATTTT. This codes for CASSYPTSGTPSTDTQYF. The rearrangement links TRBV6-2 or TRBV6-3 to TRBJ2-3, with TRBD2 matching 9 bases. With 3 bases clipped from V and 0 bases from J, the junction kept 10 bases outside the gene matches. The CDR3 has 18 amino acids. From germline, CDR1 is MNHEY and CDR2 SVGEGT.

The chain recombines TRBV20-1 with TRBJ2-3, with TRBD2 matching over 7 bases. Germline V CDR1 and CDR2: DFQATT, SNEGSKA (reference sequence). The trim removed 3 bases at V and 0 bases at J, leaving 0 bases unmatched. The CDR3 is made up of 13 amino acids. The CDR3 spells CSASGRSTDTQYF. The DNA for the CDR3 is TGCAGTGCTAGCGGGAGGAGCACAGATACGCAGTATTTT.

The chain links TRBV11-3 to TRBJ1-1; no clear D gene. The CDR3 extends over 13 amino acids. Trimming cost V 3 bases and J 0 bases, with 5 bases left between them. Per the germline V gene, CDR1 is SGHNT and CDR2 is YENEEA. The CDR3 loop reads CASSFWLNTEAFF. The DNA of the CDR3 is TGTGCCAGCAGCTTCTGGCTGAACACTGAAGCTTTCTTT.

The chain couples TRBV4-1 to TRBJ1-5; the D is unclear. CDR1 is MGHRA and CDR2 is YSYEKL in the germline V gene. Trimming shortened V by 0 bases and J by 0 bases, and 9 bases separated the two germline ends. The CDR3 length is 16 residues. The CDR3 is CASSQDFSLSNQPQHF. The CDR3 DNA follows: TGCGCCAGCAGCCAAGATTTCTCCCTTAGCAATCAGCCCCAGCATTTT.

The rearrangement uses TRBV12-3 or TRBV12-4 and TRBJ2-1, with a possible D match to TRBD2 (7 bases). This CDR3 has 12 amino acids. Trimming stripped 6 bases from V and 6 bases from J, with 9 bases between. In DNA form, the CDR3 reads TGTGCCAGCAGGGGGGGGCCCAATGAGCAGTTCTTC. Amino acids: CASRGGPNEQFF.

The J gene is TRBJ1-5, the V gene TRBV28; D remains ambiguous. This CDR3 comprises 13 residues. With 11 bases removed from V and 0 bases from J, the gap between germline ends came to 11 bases. Germline loops: CDR1 MDHEN, CDR2 SYDVKM. As DNA, the CDR3 is TGTGCCGTCGGCGGAATTAGCAATCAGCCCCAGCATTTT. Encoded protein: CAVGGISNQPQHF.

The chain uses TRBV7-9 and TRBJ2-7; a possible D gene is TRBD2 (5 bases). Trimming took off 5 bases at V and 2 bases at J, with 16 bases between the two ends. The CDR3 length is 15 residues. In germline, CDR1 is SEHNR, CDR2 FQNEAQ (reference sequence). In DNA form, the CDR3 reads TGTGCCAGCAGCCTCACAGACGGGATAACCTACGAGCAGTACTTC. As protein: CASSLTDGITYEQYF.